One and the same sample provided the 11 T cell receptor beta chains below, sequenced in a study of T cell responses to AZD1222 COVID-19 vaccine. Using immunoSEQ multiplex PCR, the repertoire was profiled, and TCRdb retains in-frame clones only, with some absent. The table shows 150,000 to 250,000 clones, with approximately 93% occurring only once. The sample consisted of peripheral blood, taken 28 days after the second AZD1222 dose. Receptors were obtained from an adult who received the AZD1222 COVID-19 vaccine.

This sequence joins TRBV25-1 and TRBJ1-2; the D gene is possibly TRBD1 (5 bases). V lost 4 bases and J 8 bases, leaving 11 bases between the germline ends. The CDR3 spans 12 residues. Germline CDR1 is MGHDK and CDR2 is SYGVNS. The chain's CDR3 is CASSGDRGGYTF. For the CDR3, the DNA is TGTGCCAGCAGTGGGGACCGGGGAGGCTACACCTTC.

As DNA, the CDR3 is TGTGCCAGCAGCCCGACCCTGGCGGGGGGGAGCACTGAAGCTTTCTTT. This encodes CASSPTLAGGSTEAFF. V is TRBV11-1 and J is TRBJ1-1; the D gene is possibly TRBD1 (5 bases). V was shortened by 5 bases and J by 4 bases, with 20 bases between the two germline ends. The CDR3 is 16 residues long. The germline V gene encodes CDR1 SGHAT and CDR2 FQDESV (reference sequence). Complete variable domain (other parts from reference TRBV11-1 and TRBJ1-1): EAEVAQSPRYKITEKSQAVAFWCDPISGHATLYWYRQILGQGPELLVQFQDESVVDDSQLPKDRFSAERLKGVDSTLKIQPAELGDSAMYLCASSPTLAGGSTEAFFGQGTRLTVV.

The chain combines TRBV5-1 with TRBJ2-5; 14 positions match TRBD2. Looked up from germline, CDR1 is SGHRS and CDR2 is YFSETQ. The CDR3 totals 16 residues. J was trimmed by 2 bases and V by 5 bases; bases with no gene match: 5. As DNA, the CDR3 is TGCGCCAGCAGTTTTGGACTAGCGGGAGGTCAAGAGACCCAGTACTTC. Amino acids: CASSFGLAGGQETQYF.

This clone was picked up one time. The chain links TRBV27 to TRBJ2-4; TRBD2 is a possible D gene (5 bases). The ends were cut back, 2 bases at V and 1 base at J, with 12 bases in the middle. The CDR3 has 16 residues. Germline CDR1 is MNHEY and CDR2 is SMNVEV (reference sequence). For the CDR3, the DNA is TGTGCCAGCAGTTTACTTCATGGCGGGGCCAAAAACATTCAGTACTTC. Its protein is CASSLLHGGAKNIQYF.

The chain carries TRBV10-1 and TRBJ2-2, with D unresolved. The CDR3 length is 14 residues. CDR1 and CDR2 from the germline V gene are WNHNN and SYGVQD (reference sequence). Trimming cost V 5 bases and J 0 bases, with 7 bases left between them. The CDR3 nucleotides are TGCGCCAGCAGTTTGGCCCCGAACACCGGGGAGCTGTTTTTT. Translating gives CASSLAPNTGELFF.

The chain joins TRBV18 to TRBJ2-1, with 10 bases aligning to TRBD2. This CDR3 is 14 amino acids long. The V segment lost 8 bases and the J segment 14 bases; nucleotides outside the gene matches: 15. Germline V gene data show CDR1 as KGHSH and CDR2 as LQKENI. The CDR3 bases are TGTGCCAGCGCCCTAGCGGGAGAGGCCCAAGGGAAGTTCTTC. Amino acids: CASALAGEAQGKFF.

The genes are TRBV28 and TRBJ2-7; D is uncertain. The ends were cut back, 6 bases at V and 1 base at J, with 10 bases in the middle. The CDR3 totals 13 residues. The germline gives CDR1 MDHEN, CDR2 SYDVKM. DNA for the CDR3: TGTGCCAGCAGCCCCGTAATTTCCTACGAGCAGTACTTC. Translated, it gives CASSPVISYEQYF.

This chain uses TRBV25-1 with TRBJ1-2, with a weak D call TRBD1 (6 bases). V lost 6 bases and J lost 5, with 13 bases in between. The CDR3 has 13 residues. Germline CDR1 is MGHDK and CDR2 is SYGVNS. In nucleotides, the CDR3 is TGTGCCAGCAGGGACAGAGGTAGGTATGGCTACACCTTC. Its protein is CASRDRGRYGYTF.

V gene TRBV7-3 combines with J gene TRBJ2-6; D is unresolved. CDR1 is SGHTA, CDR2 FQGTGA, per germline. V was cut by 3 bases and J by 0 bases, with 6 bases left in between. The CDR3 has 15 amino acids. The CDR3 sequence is CASSFSTSGANVLTF. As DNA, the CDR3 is TGTGCCAGCAGCTTCTCGACCTCTGGGGCCAACGTCCTGACTTTC.

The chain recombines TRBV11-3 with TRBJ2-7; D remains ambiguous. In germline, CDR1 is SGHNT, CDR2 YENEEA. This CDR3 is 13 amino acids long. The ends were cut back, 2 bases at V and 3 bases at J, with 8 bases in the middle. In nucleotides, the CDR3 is TGTGCCAGCAGCTTACCGGAGAGCTACGAGCAGTACTTC. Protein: CASSLPESYEQYF.

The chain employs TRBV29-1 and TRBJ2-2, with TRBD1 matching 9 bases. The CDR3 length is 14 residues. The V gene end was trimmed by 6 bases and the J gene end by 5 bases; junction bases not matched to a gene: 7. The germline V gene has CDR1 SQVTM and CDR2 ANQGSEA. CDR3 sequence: CSVSGQGVTGELFF. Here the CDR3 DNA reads TGCAGCGTCTCGGGACAGGGAGTAACCGGGGAGCTGTTTTTT.